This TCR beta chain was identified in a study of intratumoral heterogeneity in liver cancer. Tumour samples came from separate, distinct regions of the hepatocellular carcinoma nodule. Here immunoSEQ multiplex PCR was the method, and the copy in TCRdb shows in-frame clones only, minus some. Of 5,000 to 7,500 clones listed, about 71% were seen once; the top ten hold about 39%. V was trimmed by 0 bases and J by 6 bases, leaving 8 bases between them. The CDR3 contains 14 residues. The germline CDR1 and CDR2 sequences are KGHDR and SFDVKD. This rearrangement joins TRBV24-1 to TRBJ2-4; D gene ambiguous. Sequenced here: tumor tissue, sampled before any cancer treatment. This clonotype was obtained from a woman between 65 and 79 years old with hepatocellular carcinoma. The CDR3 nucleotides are TGTGCCACCAGTGATTTGCGGCTGGGAAACATTCAGTACTTC. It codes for CATSDLRLGNIQYF.